The clone carrying this TCR beta chain was observed many times. Antigen specificity is unknown. CDR3 length: 13 residues. Trimming shortened V by 4 bases and J by 8 bases, and 12 bases separated the two germline ends. Germline CDR1 is SGHTA and CDR2 is FQGNSA. Tregs were sorted as CD4+CD25+CD127-/low cells. The study, taken as a whole, reports: Tumor memory CD4+ T cell TCR gene usage was found to cluster with blood and lymph node memory CD4+ cells and with lymph node naive CD4+ cells. Whole repertoires were not studied in the larger cohort, only one V-J beta rearrangement. Tumor Tregs overlapped most with tumor, then blood, naive CD4+ cells.

After constant-region reverse-primer amplification, full-length variable regions underwent semi-nested PCR with Nested Universal Primer A. Using its own MiXCR run on the 5' RACE reads, TCRdb lists one record per CDR3 protein. The sample gives approximately 50,000 distinct CDR3 sequences, about 26% of which show up once; under 2.5% is in the top ten. The receptor was isolated from a female donor with breast cancer. The gene calls are TRBV7-2 and TRBJ2-1, with D maybe TRBD1 (5 bases). The sample taken for sequencing was tumor-infiltrating Tregs sorted from the breast tumor. CDR3 in amino acids: CASSSRFRDEQFF. The CDR3 DNA is TGTGCCAGCAGCTCCCGATTCAGGGATGAGCAGTTCTTC.